This paragraph covers one TCR beta chain sequence. Authors' data handling: The authors estimated nucleated cell counts from reference gene primer amplification. Here immunoSEQ multiplex PCR was the method, and the copy in TCRdb shows in-frame clones only, minus some. Clone size and the V and J calls come from that table; the DNA yielded D and trimming. The data show 140,000 or so clones, with 75% to 90% seen just once and approximately 2.8% held by the top ten. These data come from a study of blood T cell repertoires in COVID-19. On the study more broadly: Acute and convalescent COVID-19 samples came from the United States, Italy and Spain. Sources were T cells, B-cell-depleted T cells, or PBMCs; the material itself was cDNA or gDNA.

CDR3 length equals 12 residues. V shed 4 bases and J shed 5 bases, with 9 bases lying between them. The germline gives CDR1 SQVTM, CDR2 ANQGSEA. The TCR comes from a woman aged 55-69 years with active COVID-19. V is TRBV29-1 and J is TRBJ2-1, with D uncertain. The specimen was peripheral blood. The CDR3 loop reads CSVGRGNNEQFF. CDR3 sequence (DNA): TGCAGCGTTGGGCGCGGAAACAATGAGCAGTTCTTC.